This T cell receptor beta chain was sequenced for a study of siplizumab effects on memory and regulatory T cells. Study-wide results and caveats: Naive T cells, seemingly more diverse than memory cells, seemed major alloresponse contributors.

Germline V CDR1 and CDR2: MGHRA, YSYEKL. The CDR3 contains 15 residues. V was cut by 4 bases and J by 4 bases, with 16 bases left in between. The data were produced by immunoSEQ multiplex PCR, yet TCRdb's version contains in-frame clones alone and is incomplete. The table records fewer than 100,000 clones, over 90% of them present only once. This clone came up once. The antigen is unknown. The TCR originated in a human donor in good health. Sequencing was done on a sample of CD8+ T cells sorted from blood. V is TRBV4-1 and J is TRBJ2-5; D is ambiguous. This chain's CDR3 is CASSPQVAAAETQYF. In DNA form, the CDR3 reads TGCGCCAGCAGCCCCCAGGTGGCGGCGGCAGAGACCCAGTACTTC.